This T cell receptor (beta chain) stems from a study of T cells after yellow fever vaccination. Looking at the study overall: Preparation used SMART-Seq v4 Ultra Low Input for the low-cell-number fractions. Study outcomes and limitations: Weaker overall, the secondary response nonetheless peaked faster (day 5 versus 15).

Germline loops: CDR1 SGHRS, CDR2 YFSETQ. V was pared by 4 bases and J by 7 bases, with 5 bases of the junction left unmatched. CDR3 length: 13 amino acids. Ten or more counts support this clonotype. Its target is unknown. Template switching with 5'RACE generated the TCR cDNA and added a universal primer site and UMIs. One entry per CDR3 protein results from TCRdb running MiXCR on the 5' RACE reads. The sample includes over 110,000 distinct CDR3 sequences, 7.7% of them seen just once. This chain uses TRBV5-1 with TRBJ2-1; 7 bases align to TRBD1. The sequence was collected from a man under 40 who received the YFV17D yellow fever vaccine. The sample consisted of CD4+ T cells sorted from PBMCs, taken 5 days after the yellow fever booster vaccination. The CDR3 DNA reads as TGCGCCAGCAGCACTGACAGGGCAAATGAGCAGTTCTTC. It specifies CASSTDRANEQFF.